A selection of T cell receptor beta chains follows, all from one sample in a study of blood T cell repertoires in COVID-19. Using immunoSEQ multiplex PCR, the repertoire was profiled, and TCRdb retains in-frame clones only, with some absent. The profile covers approximately 80,000 clones, with approximately 85% appearing a single time and roughly 9.3% taken by the ten largest. Sequencing used peripheral blood. The source is a man aged 50-59 years with COVID-19, enrolled during active disease. Both conserved end residues are part of each CDR3. A D gene is named only where the DNA matches it firmly. The size entry is marked missing in some rows and otherwise reads once, few, many or a size class.

clone_size	v_call	d_call	j_call	cdr3_length	cdr3_nt	cdr3_aa
.	TRBV7-8	TRBD1	TRBJ1-5	16	TGTGCCAGCAGCTTAAGTAAGACAGGGGGTAATCAGCCCCAGCATTTT	CASSLSKTGGNQPQHF
.	TRBV7-2	.	TRBJ1-2	14	TGTGCCAGCAGCTTAGAGGAGGGAGTCTATGGCTACACCTTC	CASSLEEGVYGYTF
.	TRBV10-3	TRBD2	TRBJ2-2	14	TGTGCCACGGGGACTCTAGCGGAGGGCGGGGAGCTGTTTTTT	CATGTLAEGGELFF
.	TRBV7-2	TRBD2	TRBJ2-3	15	TGTGCCAGCAGCGACCTAGCGGACCTCGGAGATACGCAGTATTTT	CASSDLADLGDTQYF
.	TRBV6-1	.	TRBJ1-2	14	TGTGCCAGCAGCCGACAGACCCCCTGGGGTGGCTACACCTTC	CASSRQTPWGGYTF
.	TRBV2	.	TRBJ1-5	12	TGTGCCAGCAGTGAAACGGCGGGTCCCCAGCATTTT	CASSETAGPQHF
.	TRBV5-1	TRBD1	TRBJ2-1	19	TGCGCCAGCAGCTTGCGGGACAGGGGCCAGCTAGCTATAAACAATGAGCAGTTCTTC	CASSLRDRGQLAINNEQFF
.	TRBV11-3	.	TRBJ2-2	13	TGTGCCAGCAGCTTAGATGCAAGCCGGGAGCTGTTTTTT	CASSLDASRELFF
.	TRBV3-1/TRBV3-2	.	TRBJ1-1	11	TGTGCCAGCAGCCAAGGTGAGAAAGCTTTCTTT	CASSQGEKAFF
.	TRBV19	.	TRBJ1-2	11	TGTGCCAGTAGGACTACAGATGGCTACACCTTC	CASRTTDGYTF
.	TRBV4-1	TRBD2	TRBJ2-1	18	TGCGCCAGCAGCCAAGATCTAGCGGCTAGCGGGATCAACAATGAGCAGTTCTTC	CASSQDLAASGINNEQFF
.	TRBV24-1	TRBD1	TRBJ1-1	14	TGTGCCACCAGTCGGGACAGCATGAACACTGAAGCTTTCTTT	CATSRDSMNTEAFF
.	TRBV29-1	.	TRBJ2-7	11	TGCAGCGTTGGAGGAGCGGGCGAGCAGTACTTC	CSVGGAGEQYF
.	TRBV19	TRBD2	TRBJ2-7	18	TGTGCCAGTAGTATAAGTCCCCCGGGACTAGGGACTTCCTACGAGCAGTACTTC	CASSISPPGLGTSYEQYF
.	TRBV19	TRBD1	TRBJ1-1	14	TGTGCCAGTAGTAGGGGACAGGGGGGCACTGAAGCTTTCTTT	CASSRGQGGTEAFF
.	TRBV30	.	TRBJ1-2	13	TGTGCCTGGAGTCTTGGACAAGACTATGGCTACACCTTC	CAWSLGQDYGYTF
.	TRBV29-1	TRBD1	TRBJ2-7	12	TGCAGCGTGGGACAGTCCTCCTACGAGCAGTACTTC	CSVGQSSYEQYF
.	TRBV5-4	.	TRBJ2-1	16	TGTGCCAGCAGCCCCAGGGCCTATCAATCCTACAATGAGCAGTTCTTC	CASSPRAYQSYNEQFF
.	TRBV4-3	.	TRBJ2-5	13	TGCGCCAGCAGCCAAGATCGTCGGGAGACCCAGTACTTC	CASSQDRRETQYF
.	TRBV19	TRBD2	TRBJ2-7	16	TGTGCCAGTAGTGTGGGACTAGCGGGTGACTCCTACGAGCAGTACTTC	CASSVGLAGDSYEQYF
.	TRBV9	.	TRBJ1-1	15	TGTGCCAGCAGCGTAGGAACAGGGATGAACACTGAAGCTTTCTTT	CASSVGTGMNTEAFF
.	TRBV10-2	TRBD1	TRBJ2-7	16	TGCGCCAGCAGTGATTCGGGACAGACCCTCTCCTACGAGCAGTACTTC	CASSDSGQTLSYEQYF
.	TRBV3-1/TRBV3-2	TRBD1	TRBJ2-5	13	TGTGCCAGCAGCCAAGGGACAGGGGGGGGCCAGTACTTC	CASSQGTGGGQYF
.	TRBV30	TRBD2	TRBJ2-1	16	TGTGCCTGGAGTCCTGGGGGGACTAGGGCCCGCAATGAGCAGTTCTTC	CAWSPGGTRARNEQFF
once	TRBV5-1	TRBD2	TRBJ2-3	18	TGCGCCAGCAGCCCCGGACTAGCGGGAGGGACCGTAACAGATACGCAGTATTTT	CASSPGLAGGTVTDTQYF
.	TRBV5-1	.	TRBJ2-1	15	TGCGCCAGCAGCCGAGGGGGAATTTCTCACAATGAGCAGTTCTTC	CASSRGGISHNEQFF
.	TRBV19	TRBD2	TRBJ2-1	15	TGTGCCAGTAGTCCCCGGACTAGCGGGATGTATGAGCAGTTCTTC	CASSPRTSGMYEQFF
.	TRBV6-5	.	TRBJ1-1	13	TGTGCCAGCAGATTGACATCTCCCACTGAAGCTTTCTTT	CASRLTSPTEAFF
.	TRBV19	.	TRBJ1-2	15	TGTGCCAGTAGTATAAAGCTGTCGGCGGTCTATGGCTACACCTTC	CASSIKLSAVYGYTF
.	TRBV27	.	TRBJ2-2	14	TGTGCCAGCAGGACAGCCTCGAACACCGGGGAGCTGTTTTTT	CASRTASNTGELFF
.	TRBV6-4	.	TRBJ1-1	15	TGTGCCACCCCCCTTCTCCCCCCTGAGGGCACTGAAGCTTTCTTT	CATPLLPPEGTEAFF
.	TRBV2	.	TRBJ1-1	13	TGTGCCAGCAGTGAAGATCAGGGCACTGAAGCTTTCTTT	CASSEDQGTEAFF
.	TRBV7-6	.	TRBJ2-7	17	TGTGCCAGCAGCTCCCAATATAGGGGGAGGGACTCCTACGAGCAGTACTTC	CASSSQYRGRDSYEQYF
.	TRBV30	.	TRBJ1-1	14	TGTGCCTGGAGTGTAACTTATTTGAACACTGAAGCTTTCTTT	CAWSVTYLNTEAFF